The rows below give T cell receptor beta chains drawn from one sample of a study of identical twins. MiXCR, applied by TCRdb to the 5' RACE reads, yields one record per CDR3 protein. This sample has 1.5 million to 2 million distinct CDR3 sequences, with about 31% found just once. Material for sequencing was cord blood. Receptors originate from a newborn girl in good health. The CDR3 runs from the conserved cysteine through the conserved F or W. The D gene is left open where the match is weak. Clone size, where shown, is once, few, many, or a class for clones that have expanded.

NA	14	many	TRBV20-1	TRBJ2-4	CSARQGRAKNIQYF	TGCAGTGCTAGGCAGGGAAGGGCCAAAAACATTCAGTACTTC
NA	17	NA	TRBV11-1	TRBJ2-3	CASSPGQRDFNTDTQYF	TGTGCCAGCAGCCCAGGACAGCGGGACTTTAACACAGATACGCAGTATTTT
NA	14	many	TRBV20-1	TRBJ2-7	CSLYSGTSPYEQYF	TGCAGTCTATACTCGGGGACTTCACCCTACGAGCAGTACTTC
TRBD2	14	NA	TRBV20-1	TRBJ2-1	CSASLRSGSGEQFF	TGCAGTGCTAGTTTACGGAGCGGGAGTGGTGAGCAGTTCTTC
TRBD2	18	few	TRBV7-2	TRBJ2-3	CASSLVSAVAGEGDTQYF	TGTGCCAGCAGCTTAGTGTCTGCTGTAGCGGGAGAGGGAGATACGCAGTATTTT
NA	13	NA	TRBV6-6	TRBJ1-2	CASSYGAGEGYTF	TGTGCCAGCAGTTACGGGGCAGGGGAGGGCTACACCTTC
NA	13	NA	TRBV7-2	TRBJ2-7	CASSLVAVGEQYF	TGTGCCAGCAGCTTAGTCGCGGTGGGGGAGCAGTACTTC
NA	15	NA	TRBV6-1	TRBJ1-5	CASSEVDRRYQPQHF	TGTGCCAGCAGTGAGGTGGACAGACGCTATCAGCCCCAGCATTTT
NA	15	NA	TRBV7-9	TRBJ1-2	CASSFPRGWNYGYTF	TGTGCCAGCAGCTTTCCTCGAGGCTGGAACTATGGCTACACCTTC
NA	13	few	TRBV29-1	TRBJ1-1	CSVEGRQRGEAFF	TGCAGCGTTGAAGGTCGACAGAGGGGTGAAGCTTTCTTT
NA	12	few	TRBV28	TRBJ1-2	CASSQDDYGYTF	TGTGCCAGCAGTCAGGATGACTATGGCTACACCTTC
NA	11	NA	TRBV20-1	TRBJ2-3	CSASVADTQYF	TGCAGTGCTAGTGTGGCAGATACGCAGTATTTT
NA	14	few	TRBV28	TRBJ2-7	CASRLAGVAYEQYF	TGTGCCAGCAGGTTAGCAGGGGTCGCCTACGAGCAGTACTTC
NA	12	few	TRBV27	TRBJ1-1	CASSWTATEAFF	TGTGCCAGCAGTTGGACAGCCACTGAAGCTTTCTTT
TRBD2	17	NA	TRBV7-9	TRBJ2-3	CASSPWVSSGSTDTQYF	TGTGCCAGCAGCCCTTGGGTTTCTAGCGGGAGCACAGATACGCAGTATTTT
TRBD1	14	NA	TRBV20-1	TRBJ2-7	CSARSTGGSYEQYF	TGCAGTGCTAGATCTACAGGGGGCTCCTACGAGCAGTACTTC
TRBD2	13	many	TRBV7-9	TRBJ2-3	CASRGGDTDTQYF	TGTGCCAGCAGGGGAGGGGACACAGATACGCAGTATTTT
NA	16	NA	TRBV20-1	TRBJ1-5	CSARYGGPRGNQPQHF	TGCAGTGCTAGGTATGGTGGACCGCGCGGCAATCAGCCCCAGCATTTT
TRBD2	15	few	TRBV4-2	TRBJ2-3	CASSQRAGFTDTQYF	TGTGCCAGCAGCCAACGAGCGGGGTTCACAGATACGCAGTATTTT
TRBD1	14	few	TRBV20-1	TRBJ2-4	CSARGGQGENIQYF	TGCAGTGCTAGAGGTGGACAGGGGGAAAACATTCAGTACTTC
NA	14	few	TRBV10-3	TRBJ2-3	CAISGGRYTDTQYF	TGTGCCATCAGTGGGGGGAGGTACACAGATACGCAGTATTTT
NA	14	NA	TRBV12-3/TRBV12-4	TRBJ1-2	CASSLRGAHYGYTF	TGTGCCAGCAGCCTCCGGGGAGCTCACTATGGCTACACCTTC
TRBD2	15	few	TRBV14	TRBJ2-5	CASSRTSGGKNEQYF	TGTGCCAGCAGTCGGACTAGCGGGGGGAAGAATGAGCAGTACTTC
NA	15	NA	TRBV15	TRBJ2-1	CATSRDGGIYNEQFF	TGTGCCACCAGCAGAGATGGCGGGATCTACAATGAGCAGTTCTTC
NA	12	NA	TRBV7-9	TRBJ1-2	CASSLAETGYTF	TGTGCCAGCAGCTTAGCAGAGACGGGCTACACCTTC
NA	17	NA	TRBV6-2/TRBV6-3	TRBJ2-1	CASSYVVGGGPYNERFF	TGTGCCAGCAGTTACGTGGTGGGAGGTGGTCCCTACAATGAGCGGTTCTTC
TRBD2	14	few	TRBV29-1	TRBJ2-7	CSVGLAKGVHEQYF	TGCAGCGTTGGACTAGCGAAGGGGGTCCACGAGCAGTACTTC
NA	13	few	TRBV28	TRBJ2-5	CASSEGRKFTQYF	TGTGCCAGCAGCGAAGGGCGGAAATTCACCCAGTACTTC
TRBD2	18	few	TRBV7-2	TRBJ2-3	CASSLDLSAGGSTDTQYF	TGTGCCAGCAGCTTAGATCTATCAGCGGGAGGTAGCACAGATACGCAGTATTTT
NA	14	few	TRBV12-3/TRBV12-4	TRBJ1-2	CASSLVPGQGGYTF	TGTGCCAGCAGTTTAGTTCCAGGGCAAGGGGGCTACACCTTC
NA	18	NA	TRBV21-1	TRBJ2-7	CASSKAPEDRGKSYEQYF	TGTGCCAGCAGCAAAGCGCCAGAAGACAGGGGGAAAAGCTACGAGCAGTACTTC
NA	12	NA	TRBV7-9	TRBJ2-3	CATKGLGDTQYF	TGTGCCACCAAAGGGCTGGGAGATACGCAGTATTTT
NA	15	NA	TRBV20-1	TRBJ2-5	CSARLGTLSIETQYF	TGCAGTGCTAGATTAGGGACCCTATCCATAGAGACCCAGTACTTC
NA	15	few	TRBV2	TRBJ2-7	CASGETGQFSYEQYF	TGTGCCAGCGGGGAGACAGGCCAGTTCTCCTACGAGCAGTACTTC
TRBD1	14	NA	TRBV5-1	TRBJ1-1	CASSPGGWGTEAFF	TGCGCCAGCAGCCCAGGGGGTTGGGGCACTGAAGCTTTCTTT
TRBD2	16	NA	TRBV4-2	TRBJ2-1	CASNREGLAEYNEQFF	TGTGCCAGCAACCGGGAGGGGCTAGCGGAGTACAATGAGCAGTTCTTC
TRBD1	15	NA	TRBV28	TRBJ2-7	CARSLPGTGYYEQYF	TGTGCCCGCAGTTTACCGGGGACAGGCTACTACGAGCAGTACTTC
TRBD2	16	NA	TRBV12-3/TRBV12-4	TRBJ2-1	CASSLGAGGPGNEQFF	TGTGCCAGCAGTTTGGGAGCGGGGGGGCCGGGGAATGAGCAGTTCTTC
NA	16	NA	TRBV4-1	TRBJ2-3	CASSQQPGLVTDTQYF	TGCGCCAGCAGCCAACAACCGGGACTGGTCACAGATACGCAGTATTTT
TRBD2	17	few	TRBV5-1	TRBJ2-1	CASSLAPTGLAYNEQFF	TGCGCCAGCAGCTTGGCCCCGACGGGACTAGCGTACAATGAGCAGTTCTTC
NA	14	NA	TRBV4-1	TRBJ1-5	CASSPREGDQPQHF	TGCGCCAGCAGCCCCCGGGAGGGCGATCAGCCCCAGCATTTT
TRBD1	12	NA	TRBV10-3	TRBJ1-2	CATGTGNYGYTF	TGTGCCACCGGGACAGGGAACTATGGCTACACCTTC
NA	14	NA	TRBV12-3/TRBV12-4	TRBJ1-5	CASSFGGVNQPQHF	TGTGCCAGCAGTTTTGGGGGGGTCAATCAGCCCCAGCATTTT
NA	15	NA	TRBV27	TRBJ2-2	CASSAQASNTGELFF	TGTGCCAGCAGTGCACAGGCCTCGAACACCGGGGAGCTGTTTTTT
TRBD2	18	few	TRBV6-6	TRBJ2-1	CASSYSRGGLPYYNEQFF	TGTGCCAGCAGTTACTCTCGGGGGGGCCTCCCCTACTACAATGAGCAGTTCTTC
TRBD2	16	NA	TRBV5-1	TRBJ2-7	CASSLLGAGGPYEQYF	TGCGCCAGCAGCTTGTTAGGAGCGGGGGGCCCCTACGAGCAGTACTTC
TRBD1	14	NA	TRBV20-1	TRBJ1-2	CSAISGQGNYGYTF	TGCAGTGCTATTTCGGGACAGGGGAACTATGGCTACACCTTC
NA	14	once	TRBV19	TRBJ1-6	CASSISRGNSPLHF	TGTGCCAGTAGTATCTCCCGGGGTAATTCACCCCTCCACTTT
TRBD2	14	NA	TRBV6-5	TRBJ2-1	CASSAGLAGGQQFF	TGTGCCAGCAGTGCGGGACTAGCGGGAGGGCAGCAGTTCTTC
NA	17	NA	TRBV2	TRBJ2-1	CASTDISDNAYYNEQFF	TGTGCCAGCACCGACATCTCCGACAACGCTTATTACAATGAGCAGTTCTTC
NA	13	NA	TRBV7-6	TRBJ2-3	CASSPSYLDTQYF	TGTGCCAGCAGCCCTTCCTACTTGGATACGCAGTATTTT
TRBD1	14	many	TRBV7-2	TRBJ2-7	CASSKTGGGYEQYF	TGTGCCAGCAGTAAGACAGGGGGCGGGTACGAGCAGTACTTC
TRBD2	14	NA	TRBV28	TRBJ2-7	CATTLGTSGYEQYF	TGTGCCACCACACTTGGGACTAGCGGCTACGAGCAGTACTTC